This T cell receptor beta chain was recovered during a study of cytomegalovirus exposure and HLA in healthy donors. All the people who gave samples were healthy bone marrow donors. Germline CDR1 is MNHNS and CDR2 is SASEGT. V was clipped by 0 bases and J by 7 bases; unmatched bases: 3. The CDR3 is 13 amino acids. As for this clone: Its antigen remains unknown.

PCR employed 60 Vbeta and 13 Jbeta primers. Sequencing was performed with immunoSEQ multiplex PCR; in TCRdb, only in-frame clones are kept and a portion is missing. This sample has 150,000 or so clones; 65% to 85% occur once, and the top ten carry about 3%. Points from the study as a whole: Productive rates of about 90% or about 30% were seen for most TCR beta V segments in an earlier analysis.

The sample comprised PBMCs. The rearrangement links TRBV6-1 to TRBJ2-7, with 7 bases aligning to TRBD1. The TCR was taken from a man aged 18 to 30 in good health and CMV-seronegative. The DNA of the CDR3 is TGTGCCAGCAGTGAAGCGACAGGGTGGGAGCAGTACGTC. This encodes CASSEATGWEQYV.